This T cell receptor (beta chain) emerged from a study of shared T cell receptors in the human thymus. The method was immunoSEQ multiplex PCR; TCRdb's version includes in-frame clones alone and lacks a portion of them. The data show hundreds of thousands of clones, 87% seen once. The junction had 7 bases not matched to a gene; V was cut back by 2 bases and J by 7 bases. The CDR3 loop spans 15 amino acids. Germline loops: CDR1 SGHRS, CDR2 YFSETQ. These sequences were also reported in another study, on human thymus T cells.

The chain joins TRBV5-1 to TRBJ2-1; 9 positions agree with TRBD1. The receptor was isolated from a boy younger than two with a congenital heart defect. Sequences were obtained from thymocytes. CDR3 coding DNA: TGCGCCAGCAGCTTTTCCGGGACAGGGCCTAATGAGCAGTTCTTC. It yields the protein CASSFSGTGPNEQFF.